This T cell receptor beta chain was obtained from a study of cytomegalovirus exposure and HLA in healthy donors. On the study more broadly: Out of 350 to 400 genotyped donors, about 84% belonged to the Caucasian-associated ancestry cluster.

Germline lookup yields CDR1 SQVTM and CDR2 ANQGSEA. V shed 0 bases, J shed 4 bases, and the junction held 13 bases outside the gene matches. CDR3 length equals 19 residues. With 60 Vbeta and 13 Jbeta primers, the PCR was carried out. Profiled with immunoSEQ multiplex PCR; TCRdb holds only in-frame clones, not every one. The profile shows 150,000 to 200,000 clones, 80% of them singletons. The TCR was taken from a young man in good health and CMV-seropositive. The chain combines TRBV29-1 with TRBJ2-1, with 12 bases lining up with TRBD2. Sequenced input: PBMCs. CDR3 nucleotide sequence: TGCAGCGTTGAAGATAGCCTAGCGGGAGGGGGAGACATATACAATGAGCAGTTCTTC. Amino acids: CSVEDSLAGGGDIYNEQFF.